This T cell receptor beta chain emerged from a study of regulatory T cells in long-lasting Graves disease. The overall study: The criterion for persistent Graves' disease was over 5 years of antithyroid drugs with positive TSH receptor antibodies.

The time point is: persistent/refractory GD, antithyroid drugs over 5 years with positive TRAb. From PBMCs, RNA was extracted and then used to make the TCR library. A peripheral blood sample, roughly 8.5 milliliters in volume, was drawn into EDTA tubes. Germline V gene lookup returns CDR1 KGHSH and CDR2 LQKENI. V lost 6 bases and J lost 4, with 18 bases in between. There are 15 residues in the CDR3. Sequencing libraries for TCR beta were prepared with iRepertoire HTBI primers and Arm-PCR of CDR3 regions. Per the original methods: Identification of gene segments yielded 60 to 80 TRBV and about 14 TRBJ across samples. TCRdb itself ran the multiplex PCR reads through MiXCR, one entry per CDR3 protein. These V and J calls derive from TCRdb rather than the authors' analysis. The sample records roughly 450,000 distinct CDR3 sequences, 22% being singletons. There are a few counts of this clonotype. The antigen remains unidentified.

General study points: Among the persistent patients, about 3,000 public clonotypes were shared, more than the 950 to 1,000 shared among new patients.

This chain joins TRBV18 and TRBJ2-5, with D possibly being TRBD2 (5 bases). The receptor was derived from a female donor with Graves disease. The sequencing used peripheral blood mononuclear cells (PBMCs), collected when the disease was refractory, from a patient treated with antithyroid drugs. Here the CDR3 DNA reads TGTGCCAGCTCGTCACAGAAGGACGGGGTAGAGACCCAGTACTTC. Translating gives CASSSQKDGVETQYF.